The following is a TCR beta chain sequence with its context. The antigen it recognizes is unknown. The germline gene is not matched at one end of the junction; a read error may be the cause. The library was made by the immunoSEQ multiplex PCR assay. A mixture of 60 forward primers for TCR Vbeta segments and 13 reverse primers for TCR Jbeta segments was used in the multiplex PCR. The CDR3 region of rearranged TCR beta genes was amplified from genomic DNA with a multiplex PCR assay. The amplified TCR beta libraries were sequenced on the Illumina HiSeq System as 87-base-pair reads. Per the source publication's procedure: In a later analysis, 80 million or so unique TCR beta chains were counted across the roughly 610 repertoires, and approximately 11 million of these chains were shared by at least two donors. To remove PCR and sequencing errors, raw reads were error-corrected and collapsed into unique sequences using a nearest-neighbor algorithm that merged closely related sequences. Alignment of CDR3 sequences to IMGT reference sequences was used to assign V, D and J gene segments. For a sequence to be retained, at least a six-nucleotide match to both a V gene segment and a J gene segment was required. A rearrangement counted as productive if the CDR3 had no stop codons and remained in frame with V and J, and every other rearrangement counted as non-productive. CDR3 was defined by IMGT convention, running from the second conserved V-encoded cysteine to the conserved J-encoded phenylalanine. The earlier analysis of 587 of the donors excluded any sequence lacking an unambiguous match to a single V gene segment. An earlier analysis of several hundred of the donors called V segments functional above 56.7% productive rearrangements and segregating when the between-donor standard deviation exceeded 5%. A statistical classification framework was built to diagnose cytomegalovirus status from the catalog of TCR beta chain sequences. In a later analysis, TCR nucleotide sequences were compared against IMGT/GENE-DB human TR gene sequences so that V and J genes could be assigned. The TCRdist pipeline was used in a later analysis to assign CDR3 sequences and most-parsimonious VDJ recombination scenarios. In a later analysis, each TCR beta chain was defined by its CDR3 amino acid sequence together with its V-gene family, and reads without a unique V-gene family were excluded. In a later analysis, 450 to 600 highly shared, low-generation-probability nucleotide sequences were removed to address suspected cross-contamination and a sequencing artifact. In a later analysis, a clonal expansion index for each public chain was calculated from normalized within-repertoire ranks of inferred template counts. Generation probabilities in a later analysis came from a VDJ recombination model fitted to out-of-frame rearrangements, and those results were checked against IGoR. Hypergeometric tests were used in a later analysis to score TCR-TCR, TCR-HLA and TCR-CMV co-occurrence, with a repertoire-size bias correction applied to the TCR pairs. False discovery rates were estimated in a later analysis by permuting HLA or CMV assignments 20 times. In a later analysis, co-occurring TCRs were grouped using DBSCAN, with TCRdist sequence similarity added in when clustering inside HLA-allele-positive subsets. Repertoires with fewer than 30,000 or more than 120,000 public chains, plus five repertoires with anomalous nucleotide sharing, were excluded from co-occurrence clustering. TCRdb limited this immuneACCESS table to in-frame rearrangements with V and J called. A share of clones is missing; checked studies link under half to unresolved V genes, and the rest is unexplained. V and J calls and clone size are copied from that table; D and trimming were computed from the DNA. The sample table on file contains about 160,000 clones. The ten largest account for 1.3% of the sample.

This sample is drawn from a study of cytomegalovirus exposure and HLA in healthy donors (dated by TCRdb to 2016 to 2017). Background on the whole study: In an earlier analysis of approximately 500 of the donors, under 300 Gb of sequence data and roughly 100 million unique TCR beta sequences from approximately 180 million T cells were reported. An early release covering 550 to 700 HLA-typed donors comprised about 300 gigabases of sequencing data and 85 million or so unique TCR sequences. The genetic ancestry cluster associated with self-reported Caucasian donors included about 81% of the 300 to 400 genotyped donors. The aim of the study was to test whether cataloging public T cell receptors could identify signatures of past pathogen exposure. Using immunosequencing, the study profiled T cell repertoires from 550 to 750 subjects and related those repertoires to cytomegalovirus serostatus. Besides the first cohort of hundreds of subjects, a separate validation cohort made up of roughly 120 different subjects was used. High-throughput TCR immunosequencing, statistical association of individual TCRs with disease status, and machine learning were combined to predict cytomegalovirus infection status. To study patterns of TCR occurrence, a later analysis re-analyzed previously published TCR beta repertoires from 666 donors and added high-resolution HLA genotyping. Rather than using new phenotypic data, the later analysis identified candidate immune exposures from TCR beta sequences and from how often those sequences occurred across donors. In an earlier analysis of roughly 540 of the donors, high-throughput TCR beta sequencing was used to judge whether each TCR beta V gene segment behaved as functional or pseudogenic. Donor age, sex, ethnicity and CMV serostatus were collected together with the repertoire data. In a later genetic analysis, genome-wide SNP genotypes for about 55% of the roughly 700 donors were used, and that subset was treated as a discovery cohort. All discovery cohort repertoires had been generated on a single sequencing platform. Both class I and class II loci were covered by HLA typing, at four-digit resolution. Typing coverage varied by locus: about 629-640 donors for A, B, C, DRB1 and DQB1; more than 500 for DQA1; about 590 for DPA1; around 490 for DPB1. About five DR-DQ haplotypes were handled as single units for association and clustering because linkage in the cohort was strong. Among 300 to 450 genotyped donors of the cohort, an average of about 240,000 unique TCR beta nucleotide sequences were sequenced per donor, about a sixth of them non-productive.

The cohort consisted of 666 healthy bone marrow donors. Cohort members were all nominally healthy when sampled, although unrecorded immune exposures were likely present. The donor was CMV seronegative and was included in the group of about 400 seronegative cohort members. A peripheral blood sample was provided by each donor, and peripheral blood mononuclear cells were used for TCR beta sequencing. Genomic DNA was extracted from the blood cell samples with the Qiagen DNeasy Blood Extraction Kit. CDR1 and CDR2 are read off the germline V gene as KGHSH and LQKENI. Inclusive of the bounding cysteine and phenylalanine, the CDR3 is 14 residues long. The kept DNA is CDR3 alone, 42 bases in frame from the first base. Study-wide conclusions, independent of this receptor: Correlated functional status among segregating V segments might reflect linkage disequilibrium, but an unknown experimental factor could not be ruled out. A further reported finding was that TCR beta sequences accurately predicted the HLA-A and HLA-B alleles for most subjects in the first cohort. In an earlier analysis of some 640 of the donors, most TCR beta V segments were observed in productive rearrangements about 90% or about 30% of the time, broadly matching IMGT annotations. Some IMGT-functional V segments, including TRBV6-2 and TRBV6-3, could not be distinguished by the 87-base-pair reads and were therefore excluded. When HLA alleles, especially DR and DQ, strongly co-occurred, attributing TCR associations to individual alleles was difficult. While some public TCRs were present in many individuals, most TCR sequences turned up only very rarely across donors. The presence/absence analyses assumed that sequencing depth was roughly uniform across donors, and that assumption may not be true. Only TCR beta chains were sequenced in this cohort, and the absence of alpha or paired-chain data limited detectable features. According to a later analysis, TCR association rates differed among HLA loci, with DRB1 alleles showing the most associated TCRs and HLA-C alleles showing the fewest. A later genetic analysis associated a missense DCLRE1C variant with V-gene and J-gene trimming of TCR beta chains, and an independent cohort replicated the association. According to a later analysis, most CMV-associated TCR beta chains appeared to be HLA-restricted, and the HLA associations seemed to be driven largely by CMV exposure. According to a later analysis, parvovirus B19, influenza, CMV and Epstein-Barr virus appeared linked to several top co-occurrence clusters. In a later analysis, HLA-associated TCR beta chains were found to be more clonally expanded and to have lower generation probabilities than equally common non-associated chains. In a later genetic analysis, fewer N-insertions in productive TCRs were reported among donors in an Asian-associated ancestry cluster than the roughly 700-donor mean. Specific HLA alleles were associated with roughly 17,000 TCR beta sequences at a false discovery rate of 0.05 in a later analysis. The study gave a list of roughly 150 TCR beta chains associated with cytomegalovirus. For the cohort, immune exposure information was limited to CMV serostatus. The classifier was reported to diagnose cytomegalovirus status with high specificity and sensitivity in both the original and validation cohorts. HLA typing was unavailable for some donors at each locus, so association tests used only the typed subset. The authors suggested that the approach could potentially be generalized to other disease states and immunological phenotypes. The earlier analysis of 587 of the donors excluded approximately 15 rarely observed V segments, including chromosome 9 orphons, because counts were too low. A cluster of highly shared sequence variants was judged likely to be a technical artifact of the sequencing pipeline. In vitro tests confirmed that three of the cytomegalovirus-associated TCR beta chains recognize cytomegalovirus antigens.

The chain employs TRBV18 and TRBJ1-3, with no confident D gene call. Sequenced material: PBMCs. The receptor's source is a woman aged 55-75 years in good health and CMV-seronegative. The nucleotide sequence is given as TGTGCCAGCTCACCGGCAGGCGCTGGGAACACCATATATTTT. This translates into CASSPAGAGNTIYF. The CDR3 plus the reference TRBV18 and TRBJ1-3 genes for the other parts give the full variable domain: NAGVMQNPRHLVRRRGQEARLRCSPMKGHSHVYWYRQLPEEGLKFMVYLQKENIIDESGMPKERFSAEFPKEGPSILRIQQVVRGDSAAYFCASSPAGAGNTIYFGEGSWLTVV.